These 9 T cell receptor beta chains came from one sample sequenced in a study of OX40 agonist ivuxolimab in advanced cancers. The table came from immunoSEQ multiplex PCR; TCRdb's copy has only in-frame clones and leaves some out. The sample lists 15,000 to 20,000 clones; more than 80% were seen once. Sequencing was performed on CD4+ or CD8+ T cells sorted from blood, taken in a trial of the OX40 agonist ivuxolimab. The source is an adult with an advanced solid tumor such as melanoma, head and neck, liver or kidney cancer.

The genes are TRBV28 and TRBJ2-2; perhaps TRBD2 as D (6 bases). The V and J ends lost 6 bases and 5 bases respectively, with 19 bases between them. This CDR3 is 16 amino acids long. The germline gives CDR1 MDHEN, CDR2 SYDVKM. The chain's CDR3 is CASSQSLAKVTGELFF. The CDR3 DNA is TGTGCCAGCAGCCAGTCTCTAGCGAAGGTAACCGGGGAGCTGTTTTTT.

CDR3 bases: TGTGCCAGCTCACGGCTGGGTATCTTTTCGGGTGATGAAGCTTTCTTT. Translated, it gives CASSRLGIFSGDEAFF. The chain employs TRBV18 and TRBJ1-1; D unresolved. This CDR3 region has 16 residues. Trimming pared 4 bases from V and 7 bases from J, leaving 22 bases between. Germline V lookup: CDR1 KGHSH, CDR2 LQKENI.

This chain uses TRBV6-5 with TRBJ1-1, with 8 bases that match TRBD1. Looked up from germline, CDR1 is MNHEY and CDR2 is SVGAGI. This CDR3 spans 15 amino acids. The V gene end was trimmed by 6 bases and the J gene end by 4 bases; junction bases not matched to a gene: 10. CDR3 DNA sequence: TGTGCCAGCAGCCCCAGCGAGGACAGGGCCACTGAAGCTTTCTTT. Its protein product is CASSPSEDRATEAFF.

The chain uses TRBV2 and TRBJ2-7; D is possibly TRBD1 or TRBD2 (5 bases each). Trimming removed 4 bases at V and 6 bases at J, with 16 bases between. Per the germline V gene, CDR1 is SNHLY and CDR2 is FYNNEI. The CDR3 extends over 14 amino acids. The CDR3 coding sequence is TGTGCCAGCAGTGGAGTGGGGGTCCCCGGCGAGCAGTACTTC. Its protein is CASSGVGVPGEQYF. Together with reference TRBV2 and TRBJ2-7, the CDR3 gives the full variable domain: EPEVTQTPSHQVTQMGQEVILRCVPISNHLYFYWYRQILGQKVEFLVSFYNNEISEKSEIFDDQFSVERPDGSNFTLKIRSTKLEDSAMYFCASSGVGVPGEQYFGPGTRLTVT.

The V gene is TRBV4-3, the J gene TRBJ2-2; D remains ambiguous. Germline V CDR1 and CDR2: LGHNA, YSLEER. The CDR3 runs to 11 residues. V lost 1 base and J lost 11, with 5 bases in between. The DNA for the CDR3 is TGCGCCAGCAGCCAAGGGTTCGAGCTGTTTTTT. Translated, it gives CASSQGFELFF.

This chain's CDR3 is CASSQEKLAENIQYF. DNA for the CDR3: TGCGCCAGCAGCCAAGAAAAACTAGCGGAAAACATTCAGTACTTC. The rearrangement joins TRBV4-1 to TRBJ2-4, with TRBD2 matching 8 bases. The CDR3 extends over 15 amino acids. V dropped 0 bases and J dropped 5; count of bases not matched to a gene: 3. The V gene's germline CDR1 is MGHRA and CDR2 YSYEKL.

In its sample, this clone was seen once. The chain uses TRBV19 and TRBJ2-5; D is unclear. CDR1 LNHDA and CDR2 SQIVND come from the germline V gene (reference sequence). CDR3 length: 12 residues. V dropped 1 base and J dropped 5 bases, with 5 bases sitting between them. The DNA for the CDR3 is TGTGCCAGTAGTATAGGGACGGAGACCCAGTACTTC. Its translation is CASSIGTETQYF.

Only a few counts were recorded for this clone. The rearrangement joins TRBV5-6 to TRBJ2-7, with 7 bases that match TRBD2. The V and J ends lost 4 bases and 3 bases, in that order; junction bases with no gene match: 1. The germline gives CDR1 SGHDT, CDR2 YYEEEE. The CDR3 is made up of 12 amino acids. For the CDR3, the DNA is TGTGCCAGCAGCCCGGGGGGCTACGAGCAGTACTTC. Protein sequence: CASSPGGYEQYF.

The rearrangement links TRBV9 to TRBJ1-1, with 12 bases identical to TRBD1. This CDR3 is built from 15 residues. The ends lost 4 bases at V and 6 bases at J; junction bases unmatched: 7. Germline V CDR1 and CDR2: SGDLS, YYNGEE. The CDR3 nucleotides read TGTGCCAGCAGCCCACCGGGACAGGGGGCACCTGAAGCTTTCTTT. It encodes CASSPPGQGAPEAFF.